Listed below are T cell receptor beta chains from one sample, sequenced in a study of CD8 T cells in ankylosing spondylitis. Each CDR3 protein gets one entry after TCRdb re-called the 5' RACE reads with MiXCR. In the table there are roughly 700,000 distinct CDR3 sequences, around 17% of which are singletons. The sample consisted of blood, either unsorted or a sorted T cell fraction (not recorded which). The source is a male donor with ankylosing spondylitis. CDR3s include the opening cysteine and the closing phenylalanine or tryptophan.

>TRBJ2-1|TRBV5-1
CASSTGLDSRNEQFF
>TRBJ1-6|TRBV3-1
CASSQEGRYNSPLHF
>TRBJ1-5|TRBV4-2
CASSRSGGQGQPQHF
>TRBJ2-7|TRBV12-3/TRBV12-4
CASSFVSAEQYF
>TRBJ2-1|TRBV28
CASSSIREQFF
>TRBJ2-5|TRBV18
CASSPIDRGETQYF
>TRBJ2-5|TRBV20-1
CSANPDRVATQYF
>TRBJ2-1|TRBV20-1
CSARDPGTVGNEQFF
>TRBJ1-6|TRBV5-1
CASSPVGTAFNSPLHF
>TRBJ1-2|TRBV12-3/TRBV12-4
CASSIGQGGYGYTF
>TRBJ2-7|TRBV6-2/TRBV6-3
CASSARQGGGHEQYF
>TRBJ1-1|TRBV12-5
CASGVEYTEAFF
>TRBJ1-6|TRBV5-1
CASSFWTTNSPLHF
>TRBJ1-2|TRBV28
CASSPEGIQGNYGYTF
>TRBJ2-1|TRBV28
CAISPGGSYNEQFF
>TRBJ2-3|TRBV29-1
CSVETSGYSSTDTQYF
>TRBJ1-5|TRBV4-2
CASSQDGPAGDGQPQHF
>TRBJ1-1|TRBV28
CASSSPGTVNTEAFF
>TRBJ1-2|TRBV12-3/TRBV12-4
CASSIRTSTFYGYTF
>TRBJ2-1|TRBV3-1
CASSQRTSGGNEQFF
>TRBJ2-7|TRBV12-3/TRBV12-4
CASSPRSAEQYF
>TRBJ2-1|TRBV3-1
CASSQGERGLEQFF
>TRBJ2-3|TRBV29-1
CSVEGHRNTDTQYF
>TRBJ1-2|TRBV4-1
CASSRGPEASYTF
>TRBJ2-5|TRBV9
CASSVGGTGGEATQYF
>TRBJ1-3|TRBV3-1
CASSLRTVSGNTIYF
>TRBJ1-1|TRBV5-1
CASSLFTGTGGSTEAFF
>TRBJ1-2|TRBV29-1
CSVEGQGDGYTF
>TRBJ1-3|TRBV6-1
CASSLATSGNTIYF
>TRBJ1-1|TRBV12-3/TRBV12-4
CASSLGRGDGMNTEAFF
>TRBJ2-1|TRBV5-1
CASSPSDIGGYNEQFF
>TRBJ2-5|TRBV20-1
CSAVQGDGETQYF
>TRBJ1-2|TRBV9
CASSVAGYGYTF
>TRBJ2-5|TRBV5-1
CASSLIGQGIETQYF
>TRBJ2-4|TRBV4-1
CASSPLSGLAKNIQYF
>TRBJ2-7|TRBV14
CASSQDRGRDSYEQYF
>TRBJ2-7|TRBV4-2
CASSPIAGEASVHEQYF
>TRBJ2-5|TRBV5-6
CASSWRDSLETQYF
>TRBJ2-2|TRBV6-2/TRBV6-3
CASSRAGVTGELFF
>TRBJ2-1|TRBV5-1
CASSSGTGYNNEQFF
>TRBJ1-1|TRBV6-1
CASSEVVGEAFF
>TRBJ2-1|TRBV11-2
CASSFSGLAFF
>TRBJ1-1|TRBV4-2
CASSQATKGGITEAFF
>TRBJ2-7|TRBV5-1
CASSPGGRITYEQYF
>TRBJ2-7|TRBV2
CASSVNPSPSYEQYF
>TRBJ2-7|TRBV4-1
CASSQGYPDRDYEQYF
>TRBJ2-7|TRBV29-1
CSVEGSGEQYF
>TRBJ2-7|TRBV7-2
CASSPAARAFEQYF
>TRBJ1-5|TRBV5-1
CASRPFGDSNQPQHF
>TRBJ2-1|TRBV12-3/TRBV12-4
CASSLGRPPQDEQFF
>TRBJ2-7|TRBV5-6
CASSLRNLNYEQYF